This entry features one T cell receptor beta chain sequence. The target antigen is unknown. Per germline, CDR1 SGDLS and CDR2 YYNGEE. V lost 0 bases and J 1 base, leaving 11 bases between the germline ends. The CDR3 sequence is 16 residues long. Naivety among CD8 cells was defined by CD45RO negativity and positive CCR7 selection, thereby excluding terminally differentiated effector memory CD45RA+ cells. This sample was taken from a study of shared clonotypes between healthy human individuals. About the study: Participating donors consisted of two women and a few men aged 18 to 49. General study results and limits: What rarefaction showed was incomplete sorted-subset sequencing despite large depth. Clonotypes not shared had lower generation probabilities than those common to all four donors.

Evenly divided among several immunoSEQ plates was the genomic DNA of each subset. Libraries were prepared by immunoSEQ multiplex PCR; TCRdb keeps only in-frame clonotypes and omits some of them. This table has around 700,000 clones, just over 90% appearing once. The sequenced material came from naive CD8+ T cells sorted from blood. The gene calls are TRBV9 and TRBJ2-1, with D perhaps TRBD2 (6 bases). The sequence derives from a man younger than 40 in good health. This CDR3 is CASSVGGALSYNEQFF. CDR3 bases: TGTGCCAGCAGCGTAGGCGGGGCCCTTTCCTACAATGAGCAGTTCTTC. The variable domain in full, with the rest retrieved from reference TRBV9 and TRBJ2-1, is DSGVTQTPKHLITATGQRVTLRCSPRSGDLSVYWYQQSLDQGLQFLIQYYNGEERAKGNILERFSAQQFPDLHSELNLSSLELGDSALYFCASSVGGALSYNEQFFGPGTRLTVL.